Sequencing of this TCR beta chain was carried out in a study of Graves' ophthalmopathy and Graves' hyperthyroidism. The wider study: Samples of peripheral blood were obtained at initial diagnosis, prior to treatment of any kind.

The CDR3 contains 14 residues. In germline, CDR1 is MDHEN, CDR2 SYDVKM. The V end was cut by 7 bases, the J end by 7 bases, with 20 bases between. Each diagnosis was determined on the basis of clinical symptoms, serum thyroxine, TRAb, thyroid ultrasound and orbital computed tomography. CDR3 regions of TCR beta were amplified from RNA transcripts. RT-PCR in the first round used HTBI primers; a second-round multiplex PCR followed. From the multiplex PCR reads, TCRdb called clonotypes with MiXCR, one entry per CDR3 protein. The data contain over 450,000 distinct CDR3 sequences, roughly 14% of them singletons.

The sequence was collected from a woman in her twenties or thirties with Graves' ophthalmopathy. The rearrangement uses TRBV28 and TRBJ2-7; D may be TRBD2 (7 bases). Sequencing used blood. Here the CDR3 DNA reads TGTGCCAGCATCAGGGATCGGGGGGCGAATGAGCAGTACTTC. Translation gives CASIRDRGANEQYF.